The 3 T cell receptor beta chains below were found in one sample sequenced in a study of T cell responses to AZD1222 COVID-19 vaccine. Profiled with immunoSEQ multiplex PCR; TCRdb holds only in-frame clones, not every one. This sample has more than 90,000 clones, with 85% to 90% found just once. The material was peripheral blood, obtained on day 0 of AZD1222 vaccination. The receptors derive from an adult in good health.

The DNA of the CDR3 is TGTGCCAGCAGACCCGGGACAGGGGGCGCGGTGATGGGGGCCACTGAAGCTTTCTTT. The encoded protein is CASRPGTGGAVMGATEAFF. This rearrangement joins TRBV28 to TRBJ1-1; TRBD1 matches 12 bases. Germline CDR1 reads MDHEN; CDR2 reads SYDVKM. The CDR3 has 19 amino acids. Trimming cost V 6 bases and J 4 bases; bases outside gene matches: 18. Full variable domain (remainder filled in from reference TRBV28 and TRBJ1-1): DVKVTQSSRYLVKRTGEKVFLECVQDMDHENMFWYRQDPGLGLRLIYFSYDVKMKEKGDIPEGYSVSREKKERFSLILESASTNQTSMYLCASRPGTGGAVMGATEAFFGQGTRLTVV.

This chain uses TRBV18 with TRBJ1-3, with a tentative D call TRBD1 (5 bases). Trimming cost V 4 bases and J 0 bases, with 10 bases left between them. This CDR3 has 15 amino acids. From germline, CDR1 is KGHSH and CDR2 LQKENI. CDR3 loop: CASSLGHLSGNTIYF. CDR3 nucleotides: TGTGCCAGCTCACTTGGACACCTCTCTGGAAACACCATATATTTT.

This chain connects TRBV19 to TRBJ1-1, with D unresolved. V lost 6 bases and J 1 base, leaving 3 bases between the germline ends. The CDR3 runs to 11 residues. CDR1 LNHDA and CDR2 SQIVND come from the germline V gene (reference sequence). The DNA for the CDR3 is TGTGCCAGTAGCAAGAACACTGAAGCTTTCTTT. It translates to CASSKNTEAFF. Variable domain in full (rest from reference TRBV19 and TRBJ1-1): DGGITQSPKYLFRKEGQNVTLSCEQNLNHDAMYWYRQDPGQGLRLIYYSQIVNDFQKGDIAEGYSVSREKKESFPLTVTSAQKNPTAFYLCASSKNTEAFFGQGTRLTVV.